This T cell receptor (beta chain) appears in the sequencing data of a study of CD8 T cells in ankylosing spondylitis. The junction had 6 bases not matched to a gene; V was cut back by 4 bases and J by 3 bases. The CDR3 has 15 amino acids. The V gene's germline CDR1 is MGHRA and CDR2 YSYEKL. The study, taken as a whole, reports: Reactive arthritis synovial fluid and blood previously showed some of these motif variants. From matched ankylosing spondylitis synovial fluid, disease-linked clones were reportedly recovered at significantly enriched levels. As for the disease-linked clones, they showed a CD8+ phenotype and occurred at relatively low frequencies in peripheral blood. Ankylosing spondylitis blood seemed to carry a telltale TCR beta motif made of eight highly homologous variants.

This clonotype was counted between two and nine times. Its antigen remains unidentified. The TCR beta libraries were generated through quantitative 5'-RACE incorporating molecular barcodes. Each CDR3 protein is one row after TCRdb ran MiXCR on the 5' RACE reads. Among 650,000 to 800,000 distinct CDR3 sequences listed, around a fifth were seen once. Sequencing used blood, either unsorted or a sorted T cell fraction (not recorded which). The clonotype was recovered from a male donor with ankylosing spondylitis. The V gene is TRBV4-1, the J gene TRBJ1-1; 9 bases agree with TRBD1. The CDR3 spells CASSRGTGSDTEAFF. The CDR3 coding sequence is TGCGCCAGCAGCCGAGGGACAGGGTCTGACACTGAAGCTTTCTTT.